The sample holds one count of the clone carrying this T cell receptor beta chain. RNA was extracted with the RNeasy kit, and a quantity of roughly 0.5 to 1 ug was reverse transcribed using random hexamers. Amplification of TCR beta CDR3 was carried out by immunoSEQ multiplex PCR, which covered 54 Vbeta and 13 Jbeta segments. TCRdb re-analysed the immunoSEQ multiplex PCR reads in MiXCR, keeping a single row per CDR3 protein. The sample yields about 250,000 distinct CDR3 sequences, over 85% seen once. This sample is drawn from a study of CD8 T cells in Susac syndrome. Per germline, CDR1 LGHDT and CDR2 YNNKEL (reference sequence). The ends were cut back, 1 base at V and 7 bases at J, with 14 bases in the middle. The CDR3 length is 15 residues.

The TCR comes from a human donor with multiple sclerosis. The V call is TRBV3-1, the J call TRBJ2-1; the D is unclear. Sequenced: CD4+ T cells from PBMCs. In nucleotides, the CDR3 is TGTGCCAGCAGCCAAGGCTTCCCTTCGGTGAATGAGCAGTTCTTC. Its protein product is CASSQGFPSVNEQFF.